Each of the 5 T cell receptor beta chains below was sequenced from the same sample in a study of control samples from healthy donors and cancer patients (TCRdb year 2020). Receptor amplification or capture employed the immunoSEQ multiplex PCR assay. In TCRdb, the immuneACCESS table is reduced to in-frame sequences with V and J assigned. These tables do not hold every clone; where another copy was compared, an unresolved V gene accounts for under half, and the others remain unexplained. Recorded for this sample are 55,000 to 80,000 clones; roughly nine tenths of them occurred a single time. In total, the top ten clones hold less than 6% of the sample. Sequencing used PBMCs. The receptors here all came from a man aged 55 to 70 with colorectal cancer.

V gene TRBV27 combines with J gene TRBJ2-7; D unresolved. Trimming stripped 2 bases from V and 9 bases from J, with 17 bases between. The V gene's germline CDR1 is MNHEY and CDR2 SMNVEV (reference sequence). The CDR3 consists of 14 residues. The CDR3 DNA reads TGTGCCAGCAGTTTACGGTATGATCTACGAGGGCAGTACTTC. Protein: CASSLRYDLRGQYF.

The CDR3 DNA sequence: TGTGCCAGCAGTGACACCCACGACAGGGTAGGCTACGAGCAGTACTTC. Its translation is CASSDTHDRVGYEQYF. The rearrangement uses TRBV6-4 and TRBJ2-7, with 7 bases that match TRBD1. The CDR3 runs 16 residues. With 2 bases clipped from V and 3 bases from J, the junction kept 10 bases outside the gene matches. Germline CDR1 is MRHNA and CDR2 is SNTAGT.

This rearrangement joins TRBV7-2 to TRBJ2-5; D possibly corresponds to TRBD2 (6 bases). The CDR3 contains 14 residues. Germline V gives CDR1 SGHTA, CDR2 FQGNSA. V gave up 5 bases and J gave up 3 bases, with 13 bases separating them. CDR3 protein: CASSVWTTEETQYF. As DNA, the CDR3 is TGTGCCAGCAGCGTATGGACTACCGAAGAGACCCAGTACTTC.

The chain couples TRBV5-3 to TRBJ2-1, with TRBD2 matching over 7 bases. TRBV5-3 counts as an open reading frame of uncertain function. Trimming at V came to 0 bases and at J to 9 bases, leaving 6 bases not matched to a gene. This CDR3 comprises 14 residues. CDR3 DNA sequence: TGTGCCAGAAGCTTGGTTCTAGCGGTGCGTGAGCAGTTCTTC. Its translation is CARSLVLAVREQFF.

The chain combines TRBV3-1 (or the pseudogene TRBV3-2) with TRBJ2-2; perhaps TRBD1 as D (6 bases). The CDR3 sequence is 14 residues long. Germline CDR1 and CDR2: LGHDT and YNNKEL (reference sequence). Trimming cost V 0 bases and J 4 bases, with 6 bases left between them. CDR3: CASSQDRGTGELFF. The CDR3 DNA is TGTGCCAGCAGCCAAGACAGGGGCACCGGGGAGCTGTTTTTT.